This TCR beta chain was observed in a study of CD8+CD57+ T cells in acquired aplastic anemia. In the study overall: Recorded DNA amounts for sorted CD4+ and CD8+ cells had an average of 3.2 ug.

Looked up from germline, CDR1 is SQVTM and CDR2 is ANQGSEA. Deletions cut 4 bases from V and 2 bases from J, with 12 bases between. The CDR3 runs 14 residues. Genomic DNA templated the TCR beta VDJ and CDR3 profiling. Using its own MiXCR run on the reads, TCRdb lists one record per CDR3 protein. The sample comprises 200,000 or so distinct CDR3 sequences, over 60% of which are singletons, and 46% rests with the top ten. Study results and caveats: In CD8+ cells, Simpson's diversity showed no significant difference between patients and controls. Overlap between patients and controls comprised just under 30 CD8+ CDR3 sequences.

This clonotype has a single count. Antigen: not known. V and J are TRBV29-1 and TRBJ1-3, with D maybe TRBD1 (5 bases). The source of this sequence is a human donor with severe aplastic anemia or a healthy control (not recorded which). The sample taken for sequencing was sorted CD4+, CD8+, or CD8+CD57+ T cells (not recorded which) from PBMCs. The CDR3: CSVVVRAPGNTIYF. The CDR3 DNA is TGCAGCGTTGTTGTCAGGGCTCCTGGAAACACCATATATTTT.